These T cell receptor beta chains were read from a single sample in a study of cytomegalovirus exposure and HLA in healthy donors. Profiled with immunoSEQ multiplex PCR; TCRdb holds only in-frame clones, not every one. The sample shows 110,000 to 150,000 clones, about 80% of them seen only once. Material for sequencing was PBMCs. The receptors come from a man aged 40-49 years in good health and CMV-seronegative. Both conserved end residues are part of each CDR3. A D gene is named only where the DNA matches it firmly. Clone size, where shown, is once, few, many, or a class for clones that have expanded.

TRBJ2-1 | NA | TRBV19 | 18 | NA | CASSAHRLQGGAYNEQFF | TGTGCCAGTAGTGCCCACCGACTACAGGGTGGCGCCTACAATGAGCAGTTCTTC
TRBJ2-7 | NA | TRBV10-2 | 13 | NA | CASTPDFSYEQYF | TGCGCCAGCACCCCGGACTTTTCCTACGAGCAGTACTTC
TRBJ1-1 | NA | TRBV7-9 | 17 | NA | CASSVPPGGSVNTEAFF | TGTGCCAGCAGCGTACCCCCCGGTGGGAGCGTGAACACTGAAGCTTTCTTT
TRBJ1-1 | NA | TRBV6-5 | 14 | NA | CASRAGGPNTEAFF | TGTGCCAGCAGGGCTGGAGGGCCTAACACTGAAGCTTTCTTT
TRBJ2-7 | NA | TRBV29-1 | 12 | NA | CSVFGLNYEQYF | TGCAGCGTATTCGGACTGAACTACGAGCAGTACTTC
TRBJ2-5 | NA | TRBV4-1 | 16 | TRBD2 | CASSPVDGGIQETQYF | TGCGCCAGCAGCCCCGTCGACGGGGGGATACAAGAGACCCAGTACTTC
TRBJ1-2 | NA | TRBV6-1 | 15 | NA | CASSEFGAANYGYTF | TGTGCCAGCAGTGAATTTGGGGCGGCTAACTATGGCTACACCTTC
TRBJ2-1 | few | TRBV19 | 17 | TRBD2 | CAIYFYRTSGEYNEQFF | TGTGCCATTTACTTCTACAGGACTAGCGGGGAATACAATGAGCAGTTCTTC
TRBJ2-3 | once | TRBV5-1 | 16 | NA | CASSPGSTGPADTQYF | TGCGCCAGCAGCCCGGGTTCCACAGGGCCCGCAGATACGCAGTATTTT
TRBJ2-7 | NA | TRBV5-1 | 14 | TRBD1 | CASSIARGSYEQYF | TGCGCCAGCAGTATCGCCAGGGGGTCCTACGAGCAGTACTTC
TRBJ2-3 | few | TRBV5-1 | 14 | NA | CASSLVAVTDTQYF | TGCGCCAGCAGCTTGGTAGCGGTTACAGATACGCAGTATTTT
TRBJ1-1 | NA | TRBV28 | 11 | NA | CASSSAGEAFF | TGTGCCAGCAGTTCCGCGGGTGAAGCTTTCTTT
TRBJ2-7 | NA | TRBV11-2 | 14 | TRBD1 | CASSLGTGAYEQYF | TGTGCCAGCAGCTTGGGGACAGGGGCCTACGAGCAGTACTTC
TRBJ1-4 | NA | TRBV19 | 15 | TRBD1 | CASSARTGGNEKLFF | TGTGCCAGTAGTGCCCGGACAGGGGGTAATGAAAAACTGTTTTTT
TRBJ1-6 | once | TRBV11-3 | 16 | NA | CASSRVLGSYNSPLHF | TGTGCCAGCAGCCGGGTATTGGGCTCCTATAATTCACCCCTCCACTTT
TRBJ2-1 | NA | TRBV6-1 | 14 | NA | CASSSGQGLNEQFF | TGTGCCAGCAGTTCAGGTCAGGGACTCAATGAGCAGTTCTTC
TRBJ2-3 | NA | TRBV4-3 | 11 | NA | CASSHANAQYF | TGCGCCAGCAGCCACGCGAACGCGCAGTATTTT
TRBJ2-1 | NA | TRBV9 | 17 | NA | CASSPRQGVLSYNEQFF | TGTGCCAGCAGCCCTCGACAAGGGGTGCTTTCCTACAATGAGCAGTTCTTC
TRBJ1-4 | NA | TRBV5-1 | 16 | NA | CASSLLSGATNEKLFF | TGCGCCAGCAGCTTGCTCTCAGGCGCAACTAATGAAAAACTGTTTTTT
TRBJ1-5 | NA | TRBV28 | 13 | TRBD1 | CASIGTGGQPQHF | TGTGCCAGCATTGGAACAGGGGGTCAGCCCCAGCATTTT
TRBJ2-1 | NA | TRBV6-5 | 15 | TRBD2 | CASSYIAGSYNEQFF | TGTGCCAGCAGTTACATAGCGGGGTCGTACAATGAGCAGTTCTTC
TRBJ2-2 | once | TRBV6-1 | 14 | NA | CASSELRGTGELFF | TGTGCCAGCAGTGAACTCAGGGGCACCGGGGAGCTGTTTTTT
TRBJ2-7 | many | TRBV4-1 | 15 | TRBD1 | CASSQLPGGIYEQYF | TGCGCCAGCAGCCAACTGCCAGGGGGCATCTACGAGCAGTACTTC
TRBJ1-2 | NA | TRBV6-4 | 15 | TRBD1 | CASSAQTGSEYGYTF | TGTGCCAGCAGTGCCCAGACAGGGAGTGAATATGGCTACACCTTC
TRBJ2-5 | NA | TRBV4-2 | 19 | TRBD2 | CASSRRGLAGEKNQETQYF | TGTGCCAGCAGCCGCAGAGGACTAGCGGGGGAGAAAAATCAAGAGACCCAGTACTTC
TRBJ1-6 | NA | TRBV10-2 | 13 | NA | CASTSNYNSPLHF | TGCGCCAGCACATCAAATTATAATTCACCCCTCCACTTT
TRBJ2-5 | NA | TRBV19 | 14 | TRBD2 | CASSSGGLLETQYF | TGTGCCAGTAGTAGCGGGGGGCTATTGGAGACCCAGTACTTC
TRBJ2-7 | few | TRBV10-1 | 14 | NA | CASSAEEGAAEQYF | TGCGCCAGCAGTGCTGAGGAGGGGGCGGCCGAGCAGTACTTC
TRBJ2-7 | NA | TRBV5-1 | 14 | TRBD1 | CASSLKTGEDEQYF | TGCGCCAGCAGCTTGAAGACAGGGGAGGACGAGCAGTACTTC
TRBJ2-3 | NA | TRBV5-1 | 17 | TRBD1 | CASSFQGQGLGTDTQYF | TGCGCCAGCAGCTTTCAAGGACAGGGGCTCGGGACAGATACGCAGTATTTT
TRBJ2-7 | NA | TRBV5-1 | 16 | TRBD1 | CASSLQPDRVRSEQYF | TGCGCCAGCAGCTTACAACCGGACAGGGTAAGAAGCGAGCAGTACTTC
TRBJ2-4 | NA | TRBV6-1 | 13 | NA | CASGARAKNIQYF | TGTGCCAGCGGGGCGCGAGCCAAAAACATTCAGTACTTC
TRBJ2-3 | NA | TRBV21-1 | 17 | NA | CASSPRTSGVLADTQYF | TGTGCCAGCAGCCCTAGGACTAGCGGGGTATTGGCAGATACGCAGTATTTT
TRBJ2-5 | few | TRBV7-9 | 14 | NA | CASTPGREQETQYF | TGTGCCAGCACCCCGGGCCGGGAGCAAGAGACCCAGTACTTC
TRBJ2-1 | NA | TRBV7-2 | 15 | TRBD2 | CASSLASSGDYEQFF | TGTGCCAGCAGCTTAGCGTCTAGCGGGGACTATGAGCAGTTCTTC
TRBJ1-4 | NA | TRBV6-6 | 14 | TRBD1 | CAIGGDRGGEKLFF | TGTGCCATCGGCGGGGACAGGGGTGGTGAAAAACTGTTTTTT
TRBJ1-5 | once | TRBV6-4 | 15 | NA | CASSEVAGDNQPQHF | TGTGCGAGCAGTGAAGTCGCAGGGGACAATCAGCCCCAGCATTTT